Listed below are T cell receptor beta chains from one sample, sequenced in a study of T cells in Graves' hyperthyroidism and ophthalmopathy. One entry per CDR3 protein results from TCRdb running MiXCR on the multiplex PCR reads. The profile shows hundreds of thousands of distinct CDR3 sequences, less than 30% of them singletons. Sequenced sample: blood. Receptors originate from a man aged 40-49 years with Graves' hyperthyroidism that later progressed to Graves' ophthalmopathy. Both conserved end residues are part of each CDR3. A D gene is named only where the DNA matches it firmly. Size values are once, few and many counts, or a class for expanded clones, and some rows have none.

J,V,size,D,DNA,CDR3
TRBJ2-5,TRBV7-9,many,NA,TGTGCCAGCAGCTTACTCCGGAGTAGACCCCAAGAGACCCAGTACTTC,CASSLLRSRPQETQYF
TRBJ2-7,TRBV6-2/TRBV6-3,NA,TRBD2,TGTGCCAGCAAAGGAGGACTAGCGGGCAATCGGGAGTACGAGCAGTACTTC,CASKGGLAGNREYEQYF
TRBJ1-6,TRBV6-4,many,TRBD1,TGTGCCAGCAGTTTGGACAGGGGTAATTCACCCCTCCACTTT,CASSLDRGNSPLHF
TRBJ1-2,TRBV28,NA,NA,TGTGCCAGCACAGAATACCCATCCTATGGCTACACCTTC,CASTEYPSYGYTF
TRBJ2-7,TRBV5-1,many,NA,TGCGCCAGCAGCTTGGAACAGGGTAGCTCCTACGAGCAGTACTTC,CASSLEQGSSYEQYF
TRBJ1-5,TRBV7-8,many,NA,TGTGCCAGCAGGATGTCAGGGTTCAATCAGCCCCAGCATTTT,CASRMSGFNQPQHF
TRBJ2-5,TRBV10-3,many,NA,TGTGCCATCAGTGAGTCTCTTTCGGCCTCGTACTTC,CAISESLSASYF
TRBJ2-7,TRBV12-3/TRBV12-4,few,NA,TGTGCCAGCAGTCGACGAGGGGGAATTAACCACGAGCAGTACTTC,CASSRRGGINHEQYF
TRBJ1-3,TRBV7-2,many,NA,TGTGCCAGCAGCTTAGAGTACGGCTACGATAACACCATATATTTT,CASSLEYGYDNTIYF
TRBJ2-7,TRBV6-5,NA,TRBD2,TGTGCCAGCAGTTACGACGGCGGGAGAGGATCCTACGAGCAGTACTTC,CASSYDGGRGSYEQYF
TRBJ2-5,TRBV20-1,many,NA,TGCGGAGGGCCCCGGGGTTCCCAGTACTTC,CGGPRGSQYF
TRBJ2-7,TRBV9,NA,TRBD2,TGTGCCAGCAGCGTAGATGCTAGCGGCACCCCCCTCGAGCAGTACTTC,CASSVDASGTPLEQYF
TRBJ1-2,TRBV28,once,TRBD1,TGTGCCAGCACTACGTACCCCAGCGACAGGGAGATGGGCTACACCTTC,CASTTYPSDREMGYTF
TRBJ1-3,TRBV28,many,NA,TGTGCCAGCAGTTTTGGAAGGATGGACGGAAACACCATATATTTT,CASSFGRMDGNTIYF
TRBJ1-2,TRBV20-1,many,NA,TGCAGTGCTAGGACCCGGGACATCGGAGGCTATGGCTACACCTTC,CSARTRDIGGYGYTF
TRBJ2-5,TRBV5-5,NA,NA,TGTGCCAGCAGCTTCCCACAGAGCAGTGACCAGTACTTC,CASSFPQSSDQYF
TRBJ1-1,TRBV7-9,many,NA,TGTGCCAGCAGCTTATACGGCTTCAACACTGAAGCTTTCTTT,CASSLYGFNTEAFF
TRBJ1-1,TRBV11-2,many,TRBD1,TGTGCCAGCAGCCCTGACAGGGGCGTGAACACTGAAGCTTTCTTT,CASSPDRGVNTEAFF
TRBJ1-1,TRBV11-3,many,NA,TGTGCCAGCAGCTTGGAGGGAACGGGCACTGAAGCTTTCTTT,CASSLEGTGTEAFF
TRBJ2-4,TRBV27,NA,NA,TGTGCCAGCAGTTTATTGTTTAGGGACATTCAGTACTTC,CASSLLFRDIQYF
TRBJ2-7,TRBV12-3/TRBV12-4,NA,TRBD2,TGTGCCAGCAGTTTGAGGCGGGGGGGCTACGAGCAGTACTTC,CASSLRRGGYEQYF
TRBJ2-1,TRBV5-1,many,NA,TGCGCCAGCAGCTTGGATAGCGGAGCCTACAATGAGCAGTTCTTC,CASSLDSGAYNEQFF
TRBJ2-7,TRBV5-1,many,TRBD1,TGCGCCAGCTACCCCGGGACAGGGAACGAGCAGTACTTC,CASYPGTGNEQYF
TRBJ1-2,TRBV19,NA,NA,TGTGCCAGTAGCCGGGACACCCGAATTGGAACCTATGGCTACACCTTC,CASSRDTRIGTYGYTF
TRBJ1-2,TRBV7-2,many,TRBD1,TGTGCCAGCAGCTTGACAGGGGGCTACACCTTC,CASSLTGGYTF
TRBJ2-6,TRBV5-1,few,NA,TGCGCCAGCAGCTTGGGGGGGATTGGAGCCAACGTCCTGACTTTC,CASSLGGIGANVLTF
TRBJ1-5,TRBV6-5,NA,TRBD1,TGTGCCAGCAGTTACTCAGCGGACAGGGTTTCGCATTTT,CASSYSADRVSHF
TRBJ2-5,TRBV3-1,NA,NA,TGTGCCAGCAGCCATGATAAAGAGACCCAGTACTTC,CASSHDKETQYF
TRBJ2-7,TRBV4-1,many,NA,TGCGCCAGCAGCCAATGGACGGACTCCTACGAGCAGTACTTC,CASSQWTDSYEQYF
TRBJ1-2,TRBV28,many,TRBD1,TGTGCCAGCACCTACTCAGGGGGCTATGGCTACACCTTC,CASTYSGGYGYTF
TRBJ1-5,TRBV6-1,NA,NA,TGTGCCAGCAGTGAATGGGGACCTCAGCCCCAGCATTTT,CASSEWGPQPQHF